Presented here are 30 T cell receptor beta chains from one specimen sequenced in a study of CD8 T cells in ankylosing spondylitis. Study findings and constraints: The study identified a TCR beta motif of 7 or 8 highly homologous variants that appeared characteristic of ankylosing spondylitis blood.

TCRdb itself ran the 5' RACE reads through MiXCR, one entry per CDR3 protein. The sample shows some 840,000 distinct CDR3 sequences, 10% to 15% of them seen only once. What these receptors recognize is not known. The sequenced material came from blood, either unsorted or a sorted T cell fraction (not recorded which). Receptors originate from a male donor with ankylosing spondylitis.

Concerning this clonotype: This may be a read error, as it is one base from a much larger clone. The genes are TRBV6-5 and TRBJ1-2; no firm D call. V gave up 3 bases and J gave up 8 bases, with 13 bases separating them. The CDR3 totals 13 residues. Germline lookup yields CDR1 MNHEY and CDR2 SVGAGI. The CDR3 nucleotides are TGTGCCAGCAGTTATCGTCGGGGTGGCGGCTACACCTTC. As protein: CASSYRRGGGYTF.

V usage is TRBV29-1 and J usage is TRBJ2-7; D not resolved. CDR1 and CDR2 from the germline V gene are SQVTM and ANQGSEA. This CDR3 is built from 12 residues. Trimming cost V 4 bases and J 4 bases, with 11 bases left between them. The CDR3 nucleotides are TGCAGCGTTGTGCTCGGCAGATACGAGCAGTACTTC. This codes for CSVVLGRYEQYF.

V and J are TRBV18 and TRBJ1-3, with 7 bases identical to TRBD1. The CDR3 covers 17 residues. V lost 2 bases and J lost 4; bases outside the gene matches: 11. Germline assignment: CDR1 KGHSH and CDR2 LQKENI. CDR3 residues: CASSPSLQGTRGNTIYF. In nucleotides, the CDR3 is TGTGCCAGCTCACCATCGTTACAGGGGACGAGAGGAAACACCATATATTTT.

The V call is TRBV20-1, the J call TRBJ1-4, with 7 nucleotides matching TRBD1. With V trimmed by 4 bases and J by 7 bases, 9 bases remained unmatched. This CDR3 region has 14 residues. Germline V lookup: CDR1 DFQATT, CDR2 SNEGSKA (reference sequence). The CDR3 DNA sequence: TGCAGTGCTACTTACAGGGGCGGTCCTGAAAAACTGTTTTTT. It codes for CSATYRGGPEKLFF.

This clonotype was recorded many times. The rearrangement uses TRBV7-9 and TRBJ2-2, with D uncertain. Trimming left V 5 bases short and J 4 bases short, with 14 bases between. The CDR3 runs 15 residues. CDR1 and CDR2 (germline): SEHNR, FQNEAQ (reference sequence). CDR3 nucleotides: TGTGCCAGCAGCCCCTCTTCATCGGGCACCGGGGAGCTGTTTTTT. Protein sequence: CASSPSSSGTGELFF.

This clonotype has just a few counts. The chain is built from TRBV20-1 and TRBJ2-7; 9 bases fit TRBD2. Germline values: CDR1 DFQATT, CDR2 SNEGSKA (reference sequence). The junction had 18 bases not matched to a gene; V was cut back by 0 bases and J by 6 bases. The CDR3 totals 18 residues. The CDR3 reads CSARDPRGADSGSSEQYF. The CDR3 nucleotides are TGCAGTGCTAGAGATCCCAGGGGGGCGGATAGCGGGAGTAGCGAGCAGTACTTC.

The rearrangement joins TRBV30 to TRBJ2-5; the match to TRBD1 covers 7 bases. Germline loops: CDR1 GTSNPN, CDR2 SVGIG (reference sequence). CDR3 length: 14 residues. The V and J ends lost 0 bases and 4 bases, in that order; junction bases with no gene match: 5. CDR3 loop: CAWSVKGAGETQYF. In DNA, the CDR3 is TGTGCCTGGAGTGTAAAGGGGGCGGGAGAGACCCAGTACTTC.

This clonotype turned up a few times. This chain uses TRBV7-2 with TRBJ2-7; no clear D. The V gene lost 2 bases and the J gene lost 0 bases, with 11 bases spanning the gap. Germline CDR1 SGHTA, CDR2 FQGNSA. The CDR3 extends over 15 amino acids. The CDR3 protein is CASSLRTLSSYEQYF. In nucleotides, the CDR3 is TGTGCCAGCAGCTTACGGACGCTCAGCTCCTACGAGCAGTACTTC.

This clonotype turned up a few times. V gene TRBV6-2 or TRBV6-3 combines with J gene TRBJ1-2, with TRBD1 matching over 8 bases. CDR1 is MNHEY, CDR2 SVGEGT, per germline. Germline trimming cut 7 bases from V and 5 bases from J; bases unmatched to any gene: 6. This CDR3 has 13 amino acids. CDR3 in DNA: TGTGCCAGCATCCGAGACAGGGGATATGGCTACACCTTC. Its protein is CASIRDRGYGYTF.

V usage is TRBV24-1 and J usage is TRBJ2-3, with TRBD2 identical over 12 bases. Trimming at V came to 4 bases and at J to 3 bases, leaving 7 bases not matched to a gene. The CDR3 runs 17 residues. Germline V gives CDR1 KGHDR, CDR2 SFDVKD. The CDR3 DNA reads TGTGCCACCAGTGAGTTACTAGCGGGGGGAAAGACAGATACGCAGTATTTT. Translating gives CATSELLAGGKTDTQYF.

The chain is built from TRBV7-2 and TRBJ2-7; D perhaps matches TRBD1 (6 bases). There are 16 residues in the CDR3. Looked up from germline, CDR1 is SGHTA and CDR2 is FQGNSA. Trimming left V 1 base short and J 0 bases short, with 13 bases between. CDR3 protein: CASSLVMDSDSYEQYF. The CDR3 DNA is TGTGCCAGCAGCTTAGTAATGGACAGCGACTCCTACGAGCAGTACTTC. Looking up the rest from reference TRBV7-2 and TRBJ2-7 gives the full variable domain: GAGVSQSPSNKVTEKGKDVELRCDPISGHTALYWYRQSLGQGLEFLIYFQGNSAPDKSGLPSDRFSAERTGGSVSTLTIQRTQQEDSAVYLCASSLVMDSDSYEQYFGPGTRLTVT.

The chain uses TRBV20-1 and TRBJ2-1; 7 nucleotides align to TRBD1. This CDR3 spans 16 amino acids. V dropped 0 bases and J dropped 4; count of bases not matched to a gene: 9. Germline CDR1 reads DFQATT; CDR2 reads SNEGSKA (reference sequence). CDR3 bases: TGCAGTGCTAGAGATCCCCGACAGGGCCAATACAATGAGCAGTTCTTC. This encodes CSARDPRQGQYNEQFF.

This clonotype showed up just a few times. The chain employs TRBV18 and TRBJ1-2; possible D gene TRBD1, 5 bases. The CDR3 length is 14 residues. CDR1 is KGHSH, CDR2 LQKENI, per germline. V dropped 3 bases and J dropped 0 bases, with 8 bases sitting between them. The CDR3 loop reads CASSPVGPNYGYTF. CDR3 nucleotide sequence: TGTGCCAGCTCACCCGTGGGACCTAACTATGGCTACACCTTC. The full variable domain, rest sourced from reference TRBV18 and TRBJ1-2, is NAGVMQNPRHLVRRRGQEARLRCSPMKGHSHVYWYRQLPEEGLKFMVYLQKENIIDESGMPKERFSAEFPKEGPSILRIQQVVRGDSAAYFCASSPVGPNYGYTFGSGTRLTVV.

The rearrangement uses TRBV5-6 and TRBJ1-1, with 7 bases that match TRBD1. CDR3 length: 14 amino acids. The V segment lost 4 bases and the J segment 1 base; nucleotides outside the gene matches: 4. Germline V gene lookup returns CDR1 SGHDT and CDR2 YYEEEE. The chain's CDR3 is CASSEGQRNTEAFF. The CDR3 DNA is TGTGCCAGCAGCGAGGGACAGCGGAACACTGAAGCTTTCTTT.

This clonotype was recorded once. The chain combines TRBV7-9 with TRBJ2-1, with D unresolved. The V gene's germline CDR1 is SEHNR and CDR2 FQNEAQ (reference sequence). This CDR3 spans 16 amino acids. Between the trimmed V and J ends, which lost 6 bases and 6 bases, there was a span of 21 bases. CDR3 nucleotide sequence: TGTGCCAGCAGACCCAGTGGGTTTGGCTTGTTCAATGAGCAGTTCTTC. Protein: CASRPSGFGLFNEQFF.

This chain links TRBV20-1 with TRBJ2-3; TRBD2 matches 9 bases. V lost 5 bases, J lost 5 bases, and 11 bases stayed unmatched. CDR3 size: 15 residues. Germline assignment: CDR1 DFQATT and CDR2 SNEGSKA (reference sequence). The CDR3 region has the DNA TGCAGTGCTCCATCATCTAGCGGGGAAGTAGATACGCAGTATTTT. It is translated as CSAPSSSGEVDTQYF.

In regard to this clonotype: At one of its ends the junction is not consistent with the germline gene, which may arise from a read error. The chain couples TRBV7-2 to TRBJ2-1, with a possible D match to TRBD1 (5 bases). This CDR3 comprises 15 residues. Germline loops: CDR1 SGHTA, CDR2 FQGNSA. The CDR3, as DNA: TGTGCCATCAGCCCCGACAGTGGGACCTACAATGAGCAGTTCTTC. As protein: CAISPDSGTYNEQFF.

The rearrangement joins TRBV11-2 to TRBJ2-5, with 10 positions matching TRBD1. Per germline, CDR1 SGHAT and CDR2 FQNNGV. The CDR3 extends over 14 amino acids. The V and J ends lost 4 bases and 5 bases, in that order; junction bases with no gene match: 4. CDR3 sequence: CASSSWDRGETQYF. The CDR3 DNA follows: TGTGCCAGCAGCTCCTGGGACAGGGGCGAGACCCAGTACTTC.

This clonotype was counted ten times or more. V gene TRBV28 combines with J gene TRBJ1-2, with 8 nucleotides matching TRBD1. V dropped 1 base and J dropped 3; count of bases not matched to a gene: 7. The CDR3 is 16 residues long. Germline assignment: CDR1 MDHEN and CDR2 SYDVKM. The CDR3 coding sequence is TGTGCCAGCAGTTTATTTGCAGGGGGCGCCGACTATGGCTACACCTTC. Translation: CASSLFAGGADYGYTF.

This clonotype was recorded at least ten times. The chain has TRBV6-1 and TRBJ2-1, with D unresolved. With 2 bases removed from V and 2 bases from J, the gap between germline ends came to 13 bases. CDR3 length: 16 amino acids. Looked up from germline, CDR1 is MNHNS and CDR2 is SASEGT. CDR3 nucleotides: TGTGCCAGCAGTGAAAGTTGGGTCCCGCCCTACAATGAGCAGTTCTTC. Its translation: CASSESWVPPYNEQFF.

This clonotype showed up just a few times. The V and J genes are TRBV20-1 and TRBJ1-3; D call uncertain. Germline lookup yields CDR1 DFQATT and CDR2 SNEGSKA (reference sequence). The CDR3 contains 13 residues. With 2 bases removed from V and 5 bases from J, the gap between germline ends came to 10 bases. CDR3 amino acids: CSARWTQRNTIYF. CDR3 in DNA: TGCAGTGCTAGATGGACGCAGAGAAACACCATATATTTT.

This clonotype showed up just a few times. This chain connects TRBV6-5 to TRBJ2-3; 14 nucleotides align to TRBD2. J gave up 4 bases and V 2 bases, and 8 bases lay outside the gene matches. The CDR3 loop spans 18 amino acids. The germline V gene has CDR1 MNHEY and CDR2 SVGAGI. The DNA for the CDR3 is TGTGCCAGCAGTTACCGTGGACTAGCGGGGGGACCTTCAGATACGCAGTATTTT. Its protein product is CASSYRGLAGGPSDTQYF.

This clonotype showed up just a few times. This chain uses TRBV27 with TRBJ2-1; no clear D gene. This CDR3 spans 16 amino acids. Trimming left V 7 bases short and J 0 bases short, with 16 bases between. The germline CDR1 and CDR2 sequences are MNHEY and SMNVEV (reference sequence). The CDR3 here is CASTTFRLSSYNEQFF. CDR3 DNA sequence: TGTGCCAGCACCACCTTCCGCCTTAGCTCCTACAATGAGCAGTTCTTC.

This clonotype was counted only a few times. The genes are TRBV27 and TRBJ2-3; weak D call: TRBD2 (6 bases). Germline assignment: CDR1 MNHEY and CDR2 SMNVEV (reference sequence). The CDR3 extends over 14 amino acids. V was cut by 0 bases and J by 6 bases, with 10 bases left in between. The CDR3 nucleotides are TGTGCCAGCAGTTTATCGTGGACTAAGGATACGCAGTATTTT. Translated, it gives CASSLSWTKDTQYF.

The chain's CDR3 is CASSYSTGLYGYTF. Written as DNA, the CDR3 is TGTGCCAGCAGTTACTCTACAGGGCTTTATGGCTACACCTTC. This chain joins TRBV6-5 and TRBJ1-2; D may be TRBD1 (6 bases). This CDR3 is 14 amino acids long. V lost 0 bases to trimming and J lost 5 bases, with 10 bases between them. Germline values: CDR1 MNHEY, CDR2 SVGAGI.

This clonotype was recorded many times. The chain is built from TRBV7-2 and TRBJ2-3; D not certain. This CDR3 spans 12 amino acids. V was cut by 1 base and J by 5 bases, with 4 bases left in between. Per the germline V gene, CDR1 is SGHTA and CDR2 is FQGNSA. CDR3 sequence: CASSLVVDTQYF. The CDR3 DNA follows: TGTGCCAGCAGCTTAGTTGTAGATACGCAGTATTTT.

The table lists this clonotype with a few counts. This chain links TRBV6-2 or TRBV6-3 with TRBJ2-2; tentatively, D is TRBD1 (5 bases). Between the trimmed V and J ends, which lost 8 bases and 0 bases, there was a span of 16 bases. The CDR3 length is 16 residues. Germline-derived CDR1 and CDR2 are MNHEY and SVGEGT. The CDR3 DNA reads TGTGCCAGCTCTTGGGGCAGATACGCGAACACCGGGGAGCTGTTTTTT. Its translation is CASSWGRYANTGELFF.

V is TRBV4-3 and J is TRBJ2-2; D call uncertain. This CDR3 has 17 amino acids. The germline gives CDR1 LGHNA, CDR2 YSLEER. Between the trimmed V and J ends, which lost 2 bases and 4 bases, there was a span of 17 bases. The CDR3 coding sequence is TGCGCCAGCAGCCAAAGTCCCGATATCGTATTCACCGGGGAGCTGTTTTTT. It yields the protein CASSQSPDIVFTGELFF.

This clonotype was picked up many times. This rearrangement joins TRBV29-1 to TRBJ1-4; TRBD1 matches at 8 bases. The CDR3 length is 15 residues. The V and J ends lost 6 bases and 6 bases, in that order; junction bases with no gene match: 12. Germline V CDR1 and CDR2: SQVTM, ANQGSEA. The CDR3 loop reads CSVRRTGGRDEKLFF. Written as DNA, the CDR3 is TGCAGCGTCCGCCGAACAGGGGGTAGGGATGAAAAACTGTTTTTT.

This clonotype has only a few counts. The chain carries TRBV6-1 and TRBJ1-5; D remains unclear. Germline CDR1 reads MNHNS; CDR2 reads SASEGT. V lost 11 bases to trimming and J lost 9 bases, with 14 bases between them. The CDR3 runs 11 residues. The CDR3 is CAHAFNGPQHF. The CDR3 nucleotides read TGTGCCCATGCCTTCAATGGGCCCCAGCATTTT.